This entry lists 9 T cell receptor beta chains sequenced from one sample in a study of blood T cells in healthy people across ages. A second 7 to 11 cycle PCR used barcoded and J-beta primers. TCRdb called the 5' RACE reads again in MiXCR, with one record for every CDR3 protein. The table lists roughly 1.9 million distinct CDR3 sequences, more than 35% of them singletons. Sequencing was carried out using blood. Receptor source: a human donor in good health.

The chain uses TRBV6-2 or TRBV6-3 and TRBJ1-2, with 8 bases that match TRBD1. CDR1 is MNHEY and CDR2 is SVGEGT in the germline V gene. V shed 5 bases and J 6 bases; nucleotides not matched to a gene: 8. CDR3 size: 14 residues. The CDR3 reads CASSQLMTGDGYTF. The CDR3 nucleotides read TGTGCCAGCAGTCAACTAATGACAGGGGATGGCTACACCTTC.

This clonotype has a handful of counts. The gene calls are TRBV20-1 and TRBJ1-6; tentatively, D is TRBD1 (5 bases). The V gene lost 3 bases and the J gene lost 14 bases, with 17 bases spanning the gap. Germline CDR1 is DFQATT and CDR2 is SNEGSKA (reference sequence). This CDR3 contains 13 residues. The DNA for the CDR3 is TGCAGTGCTAGTGTAAGGGGAACTGTCACCCTCCACTTT. As protein: CSASVRGTVTLHF.

This clonotype came up a few times. This rearrangement joins TRBV20-1 to TRBJ1-2; 9 bases are a match to TRBD1. Germline loops: CDR1 DFQATT, CDR2 SNEGSKA (reference sequence). V was pared by 3 bases and J by 0 bases, with 2 bases of the junction left unmatched. The CDR3 runs 14 residues. As DNA, the CDR3 is TGCAGTGCTAGGGGGACAGGGACTAACTATGGCTACACCTTC. Its translation: CSARGTGTNYGYTF.

The rearrangement links TRBV6-6 to TRBJ2-5; TRBD2 aligns across 12 bases. V shed 11 bases, J shed 1 base, and the junction held 5 bases outside the gene matches. The germline V gene encodes CDR1 MNHNY and CDR2 SVGAGI (reference sequence). The CDR3 covers 14 residues. DNA of the CDR3: TGTGCCGGATCGACTAGCGGGGGCCAAGAGACCCAGTACTTC. It translates to CAGSTSGGQETQYF.

J is TRBJ2-1 and V is TRBV29-1, with a tentative D call TRBD1 (5 bases). V lost 3 bases to trimming and J lost 4 bases, with 10 bases between them. This CDR3 has 13 amino acids. CDR1 and CDR2 from the germline V gene are SQVTM and ANQGSEA. The CDR3 DNA reads TGCAGCGTTGAGAGACAGAAGTACAATGAGCAGTTCTTC. Amino acids: CSVERQKYNEQFF.

V gene TRBV20-1 combines with J gene TRBJ1-1, with D possibly matching TRBD1 (5 bases). The CDR3 has 12 amino acids. Germline V gives CDR1 DFQATT, CDR2 SNEGSKA (reference sequence). Trimming shortened V by 7 bases and J by 6 bases, and 15 bases separated the two germline ends. As DNA, the CDR3 is TGCAGTGTGGGGCAGACGGGTGCTGAAGCTTTCTTT. Translation: CSVGQTGAEAFF.

The chain carries TRBV29-1 and TRBJ1-2; D not certain. The CDR3 has 13 amino acids. The V end was cut by 3 bases, the J end by 8 bases, with 16 bases between. Per the germline V gene, CDR1 is SQVTM and CDR2 is ANQGSEA. CDR3 amino acids: CSVDRGLAGGYTF. The CDR3 DNA is TGCAGCGTTGATCGGGGTCTGGCAGGAGGCTACACCTTC.

CDR3 sequence: CASSQVTDRHNAEQFF. CDR3 DNA: TGTGCCAGCAGCCAAGTAACGGACCGACACAATGCGGAGCAGTTCTTC. The chain combines TRBV14 with TRBJ2-1; no clear D gene. Germline V gene sequence: CDR1 SGHDN, CDR2 FVKESK. This CDR3 region has 16 residues. V gave up 1 base and J gave up 10 bases, with 20 bases separating them. The complete variable domain, with remaining parts taken from reference TRBV14 and TRBJ2-1, reads EAGVTQFPSHSVIEKGQTVTLRCDPISGHDNLYWYRRVMGKEIKFLLHFVKESKQDESGMPNNRFLAERTGGTYSTLKVQPAELEDSGVYFCASSQVTDRHNAEQFFGPGTRLTVL.

V gene TRBV5-1 combines with J gene TRBJ2-7, with 8 bases identical to TRBD1. The V gene's germline CDR1 is SGHRS and CDR2 YFSETQ. V shed 5 bases, J shed 3 bases, and the junction held 7 bases outside the gene matches. This CDR3 has 14 amino acids. As DNA, the CDR3 is TGCGCCAGCAGTTCCGGACAGGGCCACTACGAGCAGTACTTC. It yields the protein CASSSGQGHYEQYF.